This entry lists 9 T cell receptor beta chains sequenced from one sample in a study of cytomegalovirus exposure and HLA in healthy donors. Assay: immunoSEQ multiplex PCR; the TCRdb copy retains only in-frame clones and omits some. Here the sample spans under 250,000 clones, less than 85% being singletons. The sequenced sample consisted of PBMCs. Receptors were obtained from a woman between 18 and 29 years old in good health and CMV-seronegative.

This clone was observed at least ten times. The V and J genes are TRBV10-3 and TRBJ2-7; the D call may be TRBD1 or TRBD2 (7 bases each). The V gene's germline CDR1 is ENHRY and CDR2 SYGVKD. The CDR3 is 15 residues long. Trimming took 6 bases from V and 3 from J, leaving 18 bases between them. CDR3 region: CAIRRGLTGNYEQYF. CDR3 sequence (DNA): TGTGCCATCAGGCGGGGGTTGACAGGGAACTACGAGCAGTACTTC.

The chain is built from TRBV25-1 and TRBJ1-1; D is ambiguous. The germline gives CDR1 MGHDK, CDR2 SYGVNS. This CDR3 spans 11 amino acids. The CDR3 here is CAVLGNTEAFF. CDR3 in DNA: TGTGCGGTGTTGGGGAACACTGAAGCTTTCTTT.

V usage is TRBV5-4 and J usage is TRBJ1-2, with D hard to call. V was cut by 1 base and J by 0 bases, with 7 bases left in between. CDR1 and CDR2 (germline): SGHNT, YYREEE (reference sequence). The CDR3 covers 14 residues. The CDR3, as DNA: TGTGCCAGCAGCTTGTCGAGATCTAACTATGGCTACACCTTC. This sequence encodes CASSLSRSNYGYTF. Based on the CDR3 plus reference TRBV5-4 and TRBJ1-2, the full variable domain is ETGVTQSPTHLIKTRGQQVTLRCSSQSGHNTVSWYQQALGQGPQFIFQYYREEENGRGNFPPRFSGLQFPNYSSELNVNALELDDSALYLCASSLSRSNYGYTFGSGTRLTVV.

This chain connects TRBV11-3 to TRBJ2-7; perhaps TRBD2 as D (6 bases). CDR3 length: 16 residues. V was clipped by 5 bases and J by 4 bases, with 21 bases between them. Germline lookup yields CDR1 SGHNT and CDR2 YENEEA. The CDR3 loop is CASSPTADYLSYEQYF. The CDR3 nucleotides are TGTGCCAGCAGCCCCACTGCGGACTACCTTTCTTACGAGCAGTACTTC. Full variable domain (rest looked up from reference TRBV11-3 and TRBJ2-7): EAGVVQSPRYKIIEKKQPVAFWCNPISGHNTLYWYLQNLGQGPELLIRYENEEAVDDSQLPKDRFSAERLKGVDSTLKIQPAELGDSAVYLCASSPTADYLSYEQYFGPGTRLTVT.

The chain couples TRBV7-9 to TRBJ2-1; weak D call: TRBD1 (6 bases). CDR1 SEHNR and CDR2 FQNEAQ come from the germline V gene (reference sequence). This CDR3 region has 17 residues. With 4 bases removed from V and 7 bases from J, the gap between germline ends came to 23 bases. The CDR3 sequence: CASSSGTGTRLLNEQFF. Here the CDR3 DNA reads TGTGCCAGCAGCTCTGGAACCGGGACACGGCTCCTTAATGAGCAGTTCTTC.

This chain uses TRBV19 with TRBJ1-1; D is ambiguous. Between the trimmed V and J ends, which lost 1 base and 1 base, there was a span of 13 bases. This CDR3 is built from 16 residues. Germline CDR1 is LNHDA and CDR2 is SQIVND (reference sequence). The chain's CDR3 is CASSIVGASGNTEAFF. As DNA, the CDR3 is TGTGCCAGTAGTATAGTGGGCGCATCCGGGAACACTGAAGCTTTCTTT.

The chain couples TRBV6-1 to TRBJ1-3; a possible D gene is TRBD1 (5 bases). Looked up from germline, CDR1 is MNHNS and CDR2 is SASEGT. This CDR3 is 16 amino acids long. V gave up 3 bases and J gave up 3 bases, with 15 bases separating them. The CDR3 DNA reads as TGTGCCAGCAGTGACCGCGGGCAGGGAGGTGGAAACACCATATATTTT. It translates to CASSDRGQGGGNTIYF.

The chain is built from TRBV28 and TRBJ2-7; the match to TRBD2 covers 9 bases. CDR3 length: 15 residues. Germline V gives CDR1 MDHEN, CDR2 SYDVKM. The V and J ends lost 7 bases and 2 bases, in that order; junction bases with no gene match: 9. CDR3 in DNA: TGTGCCAGCACCTACCACAGCGGGAGGACCTACGAGCAGTACTTC. This codes for CASTYHSGRTYEQYF.

The table lists this clone with a count of one. The chain combines TRBV11-1 with TRBJ2-7; 9 bases map to TRBD1. Germline lookup yields CDR1 SGHAT and CDR2 FQDESV (reference sequence). This CDR3 region has 16 residues. J was trimmed by 0 bases and V by 4 bases; bases with no gene match: 7. The CDR3 reads CASSSLGQGLSYEQYF. CDR3 DNA: TGTGCCAGCAGCTCACTGGGACAGGGCCTCTCCTACGAGCAGTACTTC.